A single sample is the source of the 22 T cell receptor beta chains below, sequenced in a study of blood T cell repertoires in COVID-19. Clones were read by immunoSEQ multiplex PCR, and TCRdb kept only the in-frame ones, dropping some. This sample yields some 240,000 clones, of which more than 80% are seen a single time; 6.5% to 9% belongs to the top ten. Sample: peripheral blood. Receptors originate from a woman over 75 with COVID-19, enrolled during active disease.

This chain links TRBV29-1 with TRBJ2-7, with 7 positions matching TRBD1. In germline, CDR1 is SQVTM, CDR2 ANQGSEA. This CDR3 region has 13 residues. Germline trimming cut 6 bases from V and 1 base from J; bases unmatched to any gene: 6. The CDR3 nucleotides read TGCAGCGTCAGGGGGTCCTCTTCCTACGAGCAGTACTTC. Its protein is CSVRGSSSYEQYF.

The chain links TRBV4-1 to TRBJ1-1; weak D call: TRBD1 (5 bases). CDR3 size: 15 residues. The V end was cut by 5 bases, the J end by 1 base, with 14 bases between. CDR1 MGHRA and CDR2 YSYEKL come from the germline V gene. The CDR3 reads CASSIRDGANTEAFF. CDR3 nucleotides: TGCGCCAGCAGCATTAGGGATGGGGCGAACACTGAAGCTTTCTTT.

This rearrangement joins TRBV30 to TRBJ1-6; 8 bases are shared with TRBD1. The CDR3 has 19 amino acids. Germline CDR1 GTSNPN, CDR2 SVGIG (reference sequence). The junction had 22 bases not matched to a gene; V was cut back by 3 bases and J by 9 bases. This chain's CDR3 is CAWRRNIFRDRNFGSPLHF. CDR3 in DNA: TGTGCCTGGAGGAGAAATATTTTCCGGGACAGGAATTTTGGTTCACCCCTCCACTTT.

The chain carries TRBV4-2 and TRBJ2-3; D ambiguous. The CDR3 runs to 14 residues. V shed 0 bases and J shed 0 bases, with 4 bases lying between them. CDR1 LGHNA and CDR2 YNFKEQ come from the germline V gene. This CDR3 is CASSQDGSTDTQYF. DNA of the CDR3: TGTGCCAGCAGCCAAGACGGGAGCACAGATACGCAGTATTTT.

The table lists this clone with a count of one. The CDR3 DNA reads TGTGCCAGCAGTCTGGGAAGCATGGGGCAGACCTACGAGCAGTACTTC. This translates into CASSLGSMGQTYEQYF. The genes are TRBV25-1 and TRBJ2-7, with TRBD1 as a possible D gene (5 bases). Per the germline V gene, CDR1 is MGHDK and CDR2 is SYGVNS. The V end lost 5 bases, the J end lost 2 bases, and 19 bases lay between the germline ends. The length of the CDR3 is 16 residues.

The V gene is TRBV18, the J gene TRBJ1-4; 9 positions match TRBD1. From germline, CDR1 is KGHSH and CDR2 LQKENI. Trimming removed 5 bases from V and 8 bases from J; junction bases left unmatched: 9. The CDR3 spans 15 residues. The CDR3 sequence: CASSSTGGPGEKLFF. In DNA, the CDR3 is TGTGCCAGCTCATCTACAGGGGGCCCGGGGGAAAAACTGTTTTTT.

This rearrangement joins TRBV19 to TRBJ1-1; D may be TRBD1 (5 bases). Per germline, CDR1 LNHDA and CDR2 SQIVND (reference sequence). Between the trimmed V and J ends, which lost 3 bases and 2 bases, there was a span of 10 bases. The CDR3 runs to 14 residues. The DNA for the CDR3 is TGTGCCAGTAGTATTTATACAGGTAACACTGAAGCTTTCTTT. This sequence encodes CASSIYTGNTEAFF.

DNA for the CDR3: TGTGCCAGCAGCTTACACAGGGGGCGCGGGGGCACTGAAGCTTTCTTT. This codes for CASSLHRGRGGTEAFF. The V and J genes are TRBV7-2 and TRBJ1-1, with TRBD1 matching 9 bases. Germline V lookup: CDR1 SGHTA, CDR2 FQGNSA. Losses at the gene ends were 2 bases for V and 4 bases for J; bases not matched to a gene: 8. The CDR3 has 16 residues.

This chain uses TRBV6-5 with TRBJ1-5; a possible D gene is TRBD1 (5 bases). This CDR3 spans 14 amino acids. Germline loops: CDR1 MNHEY, CDR2 SVGAGI. V shed 6 bases and J shed 5 bases, with 14 bases lying between them. The CDR3 region has the DNA TGTGCCAGCAGCAAGGGGTCGACCTATCAGCCCCAGCATTTT. This encodes CASSKGSTYQPQHF.

This chain uses TRBV6-1 with TRBJ1-6; unclear D gene. Germline CDR1 is MNHNS and CDR2 is SASEGT. The germline V and J ends were trimmed by 3 bases and 3 bases, with 6 bases remaining between them. The CDR3 sequence is 14 residues long. The CDR3 region is CASSESFYNSPLHF. In DNA form, the CDR3 reads TGTGCCAGCAGTGAGAGTTTCTATAATTCACCCCTCCACTTT.

The rearrangement links TRBV2 to TRBJ1-2; no clear D. CDR3 length: 13 amino acids. Trimming left V 5 bases short and J 0 bases short, with 7 bases between. Germline-derived CDR1 and CDR2 are SNHLY and FYNNEI. CDR3 nucleotides: TGTGCCAGCAGTAGGGAGGCTAACTATGGCTACACCTTC. Encoded protein: CASSREANYGYTF.

The rearrangement uses TRBV18 and TRBJ2-5, with D uncertain. CDR1 KGHSH and CDR2 LQKENI come from the germline V gene. V was shortened by 10 bases and J by 3 bases, with 12 bases between the two germline ends. This CDR3 is built from 12 residues. CDR3 nucleotide sequence: TGTGCCACCAACTCCGATAAAGAGACCCAGTACTTC. Translation: CATNSDKETQYF.

This clone has only a few counts. The chain employs TRBV23-1 and TRBJ1-5; unclear D gene. TRBV23-1 carries the ORF label, with uncertain function. This CDR3 spans 17 amino acids. Trimming removed 0 bases from V and 3 bases from J, with 15 bases in between. The CDR3 sequence is CASSQSYQRGINQPQHF. CDR3 sequence (DNA): TGCGCCAGCAGTCAATCTTACCAACGGGGAATCAATCAGCCCCAGCATTTT.

This clone was recorded only once. V is TRBV19 and J is TRBJ2-2; 10 nucleotides align to TRBD1. The CDR3 sequence is 15 residues long. Germline CDR1 LNHDA, CDR2 SQIVND (reference sequence). Unmatched junction bases numbered 6, after V lost 5 bases and J lost 6 bases. The CDR3 nucleotides are TGTGCCAGTAGTTTTCCCGGGACAGGGGCCGGGGAGCTGTTTTTT. Its translation: CASSFPGTGAGELFF.

The V call is TRBV30, the J call TRBJ1-3, with 7 nucleotides matching TRBD1. This CDR3 is 16 amino acids long. The junction had 9 bases not matched to a gene; V was cut back by 4 bases and J by 0 bases. CDR1 is GTSNPN, CDR2 SVGIG, per germline (reference sequence). The CDR3 here is CAWKKGAVYSGNTIYF. CDR3 coding DNA: TGTGCCTGGAAAAAGGGGGCAGTCTACTCTGGAAACACCATATATTTT.

The V gene is TRBV2, the J gene TRBJ2-1; 7 bases agree with TRBD1. Per the germline V gene, CDR1 is SNHLY and CDR2 is FYNNEI. The CDR3 loop spans 16 amino acids. The junction had 9 bases not matched to a gene; V was cut back by 0 bases and J by 7 bases. As DNA, the CDR3 is TGTGCCAGCAGTGAAGCGAAAGGGGGCGTGTTGAATGAGCAGTTCTTC. Its protein is CASSEAKGGVLNEQFF.

The chain links TRBV6-5 to TRBJ2-5, with 16 bases matching TRBD2. The CDR3 runs to 15 residues. V shed 6 bases and J 2 bases; nucleotides not matched to a gene: 0. Germline V CDR1 and CDR2: MNHEY, SVGAGI. The CDR3 protein is CASRGLAGGQETQYF. The DNA of the CDR3 is TGTGCCAGCAGGGGACTAGCGGGAGGGCAAGAGACCCAGTACTTC.

This chain uses TRBV6-5 with TRBJ1-2; D uncertain. Germline assignment: CDR1 MNHEY and CDR2 SVGAGI. The CDR3 is 11 residues long. Between the trimmed V and J ends, which lost 9 bases and 11 bases, there was a span of 16 bases. This CDR3 reads CASTPGGQYTF. The CDR3 bases are TGTGCCAGTACTCCGGGAGGCCAGTACACCTTC.

The chain carries TRBV7-9 and TRBJ2-7; D remains unclear. V was pared by 5 bases and J by 12 bases, with 20 bases between. CDR3 length: 13 residues. Germline lookup yields CDR1 SEHNR and CDR2 FQNEAQ (reference sequence). The DNA of the CDR3 is TGTGCCAGCAGCCCCTCTTGGGCCAATCTTATGTACTTC. Translated: CASSPSWANLMYF.

This clone was detected only a few times. The chain is built from TRBV20-1 and TRBJ2-2; 10 nucleotides line up with TRBD2. The germline V gene has CDR1 DFQATT and CDR2 SNEGSKA (reference sequence). There are 17 residues in the CDR3. The V segment lost 3 bases and the J segment 4 bases; nucleotides outside the gene matches: 11. CDR3 bases: TGCAGTGCTAGTCCCCTAGCGGGAGAACCCTCCACCGGGGAGCTGTTTTTT. This gives the protein CSASPLAGEPSTGELFF.

The chain couples TRBV27 to TRBJ2-3; 9 bases agree with TRBD2. V lost 5 bases, J lost 3 bases, and 6 bases stayed unmatched. The CDR3 spans 15 residues. In germline, CDR1 is MNHEY, CDR2 SMNVEV (reference sequence). The CDR3 sequence is CASSPGTSKTDTQYF. The CDR3 nucleotides are TGTGCCAGCAGTCCCGGGACTAGCAAGACAGATACGCAGTATTTT.

This rearrangement joins TRBV18 to TRBJ2-5, with 8 bases fitting TRBD1. The CDR3 extends over 13 amino acids. The V gene's germline CDR1 is KGHSH and CDR2 LQKENI. With 4 bases clipped from V and 4 bases from J, the junction kept 2 bases outside the gene matches. This chain's CDR3 is CASSQTGVETQYF. The CDR3 DNA reads as TGTGCCAGCTCACAGACAGGGGTAGAGACCCAGTACTTC.